A selection of T cell receptor beta chains follows, all from one sample in a study of control samples from healthy donors and cancer patients. Sequenced by immunoSEQ multiplex PCR; TCRdb stores in-frame clones only, minus some. This sample yields some 140,000 clones, of which roughly 92% are seen a single time; around 11% belongs to the top ten. Sequences were obtained from blood. The receptors shown here come from a man between 25 and 39 years old in good health. Each CDR3 is given with its conserved first and last residue. Each record gives: D gene, clone size, V gene, J gene, CDR3 DNA, CDR3 protein. The D gene is left open where the match is weak. Some rows mark clone size as missing; the rest say once, few, many or name a class of expanded clone.

>TRBD2|NA|TRBV14|TRBJ2-1
TGTGCCAGCAGCCAAGGGGGACTAGCGGGGATATACAATGAGCAGTTCTTC
CASSQGGLAGIYNEQFF
>NA|NA|TRBV19|TRBJ1-4
TGTGCCAGTAGTACGGCGACAGGAGCTAATGAAAAACTGTTTTTT
CASSTATGANEKLFF
>NA|once|TRBV6-4|TRBJ2-2
TGTGCCAGCAGCAACACAGGGAGGGACACCGGGGAGCTGTTTTTT
CASSNTGRDTGELFF
>TRBD2|NA|TRBV5-1|TRBJ2-1
TGCGCCAGCAGCTTGTTGGCCCTAGCGGGGGGGGTCAATGAGCAGTTCTTC
CASSLLALAGGVNEQFF
>NA|NA|TRBV11-2|TRBJ1-2
TGTGCCAGCAGCTTAGTACGGGGGACACCGTATGGCTACACCTTC
CASSLVRGTPYGYTF
>NA|once|TRBV28|TRBJ2-7
TGTGCCAGCAGTTTCCGAGGGGTATCCTACGAGCAGTACTTC
CASSFRGVSYEQYF
>TRBD2|NA|TRBV7-2|TRBJ2-7
TGTGCCAGCAGCTTAGTAGTCGGGAGGGTCTACGAGCAGTACTTC
CASSLVVGRVYEQYF
>NA|NA|TRBV6-2/TRBV6-3|TRBJ2-7
TGTGCCAGCAGTTACAACGGGGGCAGCTACGAGCAGTACTTC
CASSYNGGSYEQYF
>TRBD2|NA|TRBV4-3|TRBJ2-2
TGCGCCAGCAGCCAAGAGGTGGGACTAGCGGGAGACCCCACCGGGGAGCTGTTTTTT
CASSQEVGLAGDPTGELFF
>NA|NA|TRBV30|TRBJ2-1
TGTGCCTGGAGTAAAACGCGGGGTGAGCAGTTCTTC
CAWSKTRGEQFF
>NA|NA|TRBV11-2|TRBJ1-5
TGTGCCAGCAGCTCGACTACCAATCAGCCCCAGCATTTT
CASSSTTNQPQHF
>TRBD1|NA|TRBV7-2|TRBJ1-1
TGTGCCAGCAGCTCGGACAGGGTCAACACTGAAGCTTTCTTT
CASSSDRVNTEAFF
>TRBD1|NA|TRBV19|TRBJ2-7
TGTGCCAGTAGTATCTCGGGACAGGGATCCCACGAGCAGTACTTC
CASSISGQGSHEQYF
>NA|NA|TRBV6-5|TRBJ1-1
TGTGCCAGCAGTAACGGACAGATGAACACTGAAGCTTTCTTT
CASSNGQMNTEAFF
>NA|NA|TRBV15|TRBJ1-1
TGTGCCACCAGCAAAGGGGATTCGGGCGAAGCTTTCTTT
CATSKGDSGEAFF
>TRBD1|NA|TRBV24-1|TRBJ2-5
TGTGCCACCAGTGAAGCACAGGGGGCAGGGGAGACCCAGTACTTC
CATSEAQGAGETQYF
>NA|NA|TRBV29-1|TRBJ1-3
TGCAGCGTTGAATGGGCGGGGGGCCAAGCTGGAAACACCATATATTTT
CSVEWAGGQAGNTIYF
>NA|NA|TRBV28|TRBJ1-1
TGTGCCAGCAGTTTAGTAGTAGGGGCGGGGGCAAACACTGAAGCTTTCTTT
CASSLVVGAGANTEAFF
>TRBD2|few|TRBV7-2|TRBJ2-2
TGTGCCAGCAGAAAACTACTAGCGGACACCGGGGAGCTGTTTTTT
CASRKLLADTGELFF
>TRBD2|NA|TRBV7-9|TRBJ2-3
TGTGCCAGCAGCTTCCTTAGCGGGAGGGCCAAAGATACGCAGTATTTT
CASSFLSGRAKDTQYF
>TRBD1|NA|TRBV28|TRBJ1-2
TGTGCCAGCAGTTCGACAGGGCCCAGGGGCTACACCTTC
CASSSTGPRGYTF
>TRBD1|NA|TRBV7-9|TRBJ1-6
TGTGCCAGCAGCCAGGGACAGGGTTTTCGCTCCTATAATTCACCCCTCCACTTT
CASSQGQGFRSYNSPLHF
>TRBD1|NA|TRBV29-1|TRBJ2-1
TGCAGCGTTGACCGTACAGGGGATGAGCAGTTCTTC
CSVDRTGDEQFF
>NA|NA|TRBV27|TRBJ1-2
TGTGCCAGCAGTTTTGACAGTAACTATGGCTACACCTTC
CASSFDSNYGYTF
>TRBD2|NA|TRBV19|TRBJ2-1
TGTGCCAGTAGTATAGCGGGAGGGAATTACAATGAGCAGTTCTTC
CASSIAGGNYNEQFF
>NA|NA|TRBV6-1|TRBJ1-5
TGTGCCAGCAGAAACAGAATTTATAGCAATCAGCCCCAGCATTTT
CASRNRIYSNQPQHF
>TRBD1|NA|TRBV5-1|TRBJ1-2
TGCGCCAGCAGCTCCGGCCCCCGGGACAGGGAGTTCGATGGCTACACCTTC
CASSSGPRDREFDGYTF
>NA|NA|TRBV3-1/TRBV3-2|TRBJ2-5
TGTGCCAGCAGCCAAGAAGAGATAGTCCAAGAGACCCAGTACTTC
CASSQEEIVQETQYF
>NA|NA|TRBV18|TRBJ2-2
TGTGCCAGCTCACCGCCGGGGCGAGGCGGGGAGCTGTTTTTT
CASSPPGRGGELFF
>TRBD2|NA|TRBV6-1|TRBJ2-7
TGTGCCAGCAGTGAGACGGGGGAGGGCCCCTACGAGCAGTACTTC
CASSETGEGPYEQYF
>TRBD1|NA|TRBV27|TRBJ1-5
TGTGCCAGCAGTTGGTCCGGGACAGGGGGCTTGTGGCAGCCCCAGCATTTT
CASSWSGTGGLWQPQHF
>TRBD1|NA|TRBV19|TRBJ2-1
TGTGCCAGTCGTGTTCATGAGGGGACAGGACTACCCAATGAGCAGTTCTTC
CASRVHEGTGLPNEQFF
>TRBD1|NA|TRBV7-3|TRBJ2-1
TGTGCCAGCAGCATCGGGACAGGGTCCTACAATGAGCAGTTCTTC
CASSIGTGSYNEQFF
>NA|few|TRBV5-3|TRBJ2-1
TGTGCCAGAAGCAGGGGGCGGGATCGATCTATAACTGGTAATGAGCAGTTCTTC
CARSRGRDRSITGNEQFF
>TRBD2|NA|TRBV3-1/TRBV3-2|TRBJ2-1
TGTGCCAGCAGCCAAGATTTTGGGACTAGCGGAAGAGTCCCACATGGTGAGCAGTTCTTC
CASSQDFGTSGRVPHGEQFF
>TRBD1|NA|TRBV3-1/TRBV3-2|TRBJ1-4
TGTGCCAGCAGTCAGGACAGGGGCGATGAAAAACTGTTTTTT
CASSQDRGDEKLFF
>TRBD2|NA|TRBV6-4|TRBJ2-7
TGTGCCAGCAGTGAAGAGACTAGCGGGAATGTAAGGGTTTACTACGAGCAGTACTTC
CASSEETSGNVRVYYEQYF
>NA|NA|TRBV12-3/TRBV12-4|TRBJ1-4
TGTGCCAGCAGTTTACGGTTAAATGAAAAACTGTTTTTT
CASSLRLNEKLFF
>TRBD2|once|TRBV11-3|TRBJ2-7
TGTGCCAGCAGTAGCGGGAGGGGGAACGCCTACGAGCAGTACTTC
CASSSGRGNAYEQYF
>NA|NA|TRBV27|TRBJ2-1
TGTGCCAGCAGTTTATGGAATGAGCAGTTCTTC
CASSLWNEQFF
>NA|NA|TRBV19|TRBJ2-4
TGTGCCAGTAGTATAACGGGGTTAGCCAAAAACATTCAGTACTTC
CASSITGLAKNIQYF
>NA|NA|TRBV6-5|TRBJ2-7
TGTGCCAGCAGTATGAGCGGGCTTACCCCCTACGAGCAGTACTTC
CASSMSGLTPYEQYF
>TRBD2|NA|TRBV18|TRBJ2-2
TGTGCCAGCTCACGAGCACTAGCGGGAGGAACCGGGGAGCTGTTTTTT
CASSRALAGGTGELFF
>NA|NA|TRBV5-6|TRBJ2-4
TGTGCCAGCAGCTTGGATCAGGGTTCGGGGTCCAAAAACATTCAGTACTTC
CASSLDQGSGSKNIQYF
>TRBD2|NA|TRBV29-1|TRBJ2-3
TGCAGCGTTATTCCGGGACTAGCAAGGGATACGCAGTATTTT
CSVIPGLARDTQYF
>TRBD2|NA|TRBV15|TRBJ2-4
TGTGCCACCAGCAGAGAGGGCGGGGGAAGCCTAGCCAAAAACATTCAGTACTTC
CATSREGGGSLAKNIQYF
>TRBD1|NA|TRBV24-1|TRBJ1-2
TGTGCCACCAGGATGACAGGGGCGGGGGGCTACACCTTC
CATRMTGAGGYTF
>NA|NA|TRBV6-2/TRBV6-3|TRBJ1-3
TGTGCCAGCAGTTACCCCCAGCTGCTAACTGGAAACACCATATATTTT
CASSYPQLLTGNTIYF
>TRBD2|NA|TRBV28|TRBJ2-3
TGTGCCAGCAGTTCCGGGGGGACGCTATACAGACACTATACGCAGTATTTT
CASSSGGTLYRHYTQYF
>TRBD2|NA|TRBV7-2|TRBJ2-5
TGTGCCAGCAGCGTGGGACTAGCAATATCTGAGACCCAGTACTTC
CASSVGLAISETQYF
>TRBD2|NA|TRBV27|TRBJ2-1
TGTGCCAGCAGTTCACAACTAGCGGAGCGCTACAATGAGCAGTTCTTC
CASSSQLAERYNEQFF
>NA|NA|TRBV4-3|TRBJ1-2
TGCGCCAGCAGCCAAGATCCGGGAGGGACTAACTATGGCTACACCTTC
CASSQDPGGTNYGYTF
>NA|NA|TRBV5-1|TRBJ2-2
TGCGCCAGCAGCATCATGGGAACGAACACCGGGGAGCTGTTTTTT
CASSIMGTNTGELFF
>NA|NA|TRBV15|TRBJ1-4
TGTGCCACCAGCAGAGGGAGGGTTGAAAAACTGTTTTTT
CATSRGRVEKLFF
>TRBD2|NA|TRBV5-4|TRBJ2-1
TGTGCCAGCAGCCACCCGGGACTAGCCAATGAGCAGTTCTTC
CASSHPGLANEQFF
>NA|NA|TRBV24-1|TRBJ1-2
TGTGCCACCAGTGATTATAACTATGGCTACACCTTC
CATSDYNYGYTF